The 21 T cell receptor beta chains listed next were all sequenced from one sample in a study of lymphopenia after photon versus proton radiotherapy. Data came from immunoSEQ multiplex PCR; TCRdb stores just in-frame clones and leaves some out. This table has some 25,000 clones, around 86% appearing once. This sample comprised peripheral blood, obtained from a patient treated with photon-based radiotherapy. The origin of the receptors is a woman aged 50 to 60 with pancreatic cancer.

The CDR3 DNA reads TGTGCCAGCAGACAGGGGCGAATGGAACTGCCCGACACTGAAGCTTTCTTT. Its protein product is CASRQGRMELPDTEAFF. This rearrangement joins TRBV7-2 to TRBJ1-1, with 7 bases identical to TRBD1. The trim removed 6 bases at V and 3 bases at J, leaving 16 bases unmatched. In germline, CDR1 is SGHTA, CDR2 FQGNSA. The CDR3 is 17 residues long.

The chain recombines TRBV5-1 with TRBJ2-7; D is possibly TRBD1 (5 bases). There are 15 residues in the CDR3. Germline-derived CDR1 and CDR2 are SGHRS and YFSETQ. Deletions cut 0 bases from V and 3 bases from J, with 13 bases between. In nucleotides, the CDR3 is TGCGCCAGCAGCTTGGTAGGGGATGGGCTCTACGAGCAGTACTTC. Translating gives CASSLVGDGLYEQYF.

This clone was detected a few times. This chain connects TRBV28 to TRBJ1-4; 7 bases align to TRBD1. CDR1 is MDHEN and CDR2 is SYDVKM in the germline V gene. This CDR3 comprises 15 residues. V lost 5 bases, J lost 10 bases, and 13 bases stayed unmatched. For the CDR3, the DNA is TGTGCCAGCAGTCTTCCAGGGGGTACGGCAGGAAAACTGTTTTTT. Protein product: CASSLPGGTAGKLFF.

The chain has TRBV11-2 and TRBJ2-7; perhaps TRBD1 as D (5 bases). The CDR3 length is 14 residues. With 5 bases removed from V and 7 bases from J, the gap between germline ends came to 18 bases. Germline V gene sequence: CDR1 SGHAT, CDR2 FQNNGV. CDR3 coding DNA: TGTGCCAGCAGCCCATCAGGGCCTGCGAAGGAGCAGTACTTC. It codes for CASSPSGPAKEQYF.

This chain's CDR3 is CASSVQGSYEQYF. The CDR3 DNA is TGTGCCAGCAGCGTACAGGGGTCCTACGAGCAGTACTTC. This chain connects TRBV2 to TRBJ2-7, with TRBD1 matching over 7 bases. The CDR3 runs to 13 residues. The V gene end was trimmed by 6 bases and the J gene end by 1 base; junction bases not matched to a gene: 3. CDR1 SNHLY and CDR2 FYNNEI come from the germline V gene.

The chain couples TRBV28 to TRBJ1-5; the D gene is possibly TRBD1 (6 bases). Germline V lookup: CDR1 MDHEN, CDR2 SYDVKM. CDR3 length: 13 amino acids. V shed 5 bases and J shed 3 bases, with 8 bases lying between them. This chain's CDR3 is CASSGQLNQPQHF. DNA for the CDR3: TGTGCCAGCAGTGGACAGCTCAATCAGCCCCAGCATTTT.

The rearrangement joins TRBV5-4 to TRBJ1-2; 8 positions agree with TRBD1. Per germline, CDR1 SGHNT and CDR2 YYREEE (reference sequence). V dropped 0 bases and J dropped 5; count of bases not matched to a gene: 6. This CDR3 contains 15 residues. The CDR3 sequence is CASSLAPGGVYGYTF. CDR3 bases: TGTGCCAGCAGCTTGGCCCCAGGGGGCGTTTATGGCTACACCTTC.

The V call is TRBV27, the J call TRBJ2-7; D might be TRBD1 or TRBD2, each matching 5 bases. This CDR3 region has 14 residues. Germline values: CDR1 MNHEY, CDR2 SMNVEV (reference sequence). V lost 4 bases to trimming and J lost 2 bases, with 12 bases between them. Written as DNA, the CDR3 is TGTGCCAGCAGTTCTGAGGGGTTCCCCTACGAGCAGTACTTC. This encodes CASSSEGFPYEQYF.

This chain connects TRBV27 to TRBJ1-2; D possibly corresponds to TRBD1 (6 bases). Germline CDR1 reads MNHEY; CDR2 reads SMNVEV (reference sequence). V was clipped by 3 bases and J by 8 bases, with 13 bases between them. CDR3 size: 13 residues. The CDR3 DNA reads TGTGCCAGCAGTTTTTCGGGGGCACAGGGCTACACCTTC. Amino acids: CASSFSGAQGYTF.

This chain uses TRBV7-6 with TRBJ2-7; 8 positions agree with TRBD2. This CDR3 comprises 15 residues. V dropped 5 bases and J dropped 5; count of bases not matched to a gene: 11. CDR1 is SGHVS and CDR2 is FNYEAQ in the germline V gene. CDR3 nucleotides: TGTGCCAGCAGCACCAGCGGGGGCCTTGGTGACGAGCAGTACTTC. Its translation: CASSTSGGLGDEQYF.

This clone was counted a single time. The chain combines TRBV10-3 with TRBJ2-5; 8 nucleotides align to TRBD2. This CDR3 contains 15 residues. V was clipped by 6 bases and J by 2 bases; unmatched bases: 8. Looked up from germline, CDR1 is ENHRY and CDR2 is SYGVKD. The CDR3 DNA is TGTGCCATCAGCACTAGCGGCCGTAGTCAAGAGACCCAGTACTTC. Encoded protein: CAISTSGRSQETQYF.

This chain uses TRBV20-1 with TRBJ2-1; D gene ambiguous. Germline-derived CDR1 and CDR2 are DFQATT and SNEGSKA (reference sequence). Trimming removed 3 bases at V and 7 bases at J, with 1 base between. The CDR3 consists of 9 residues. The CDR3 sequence is CSASNEQFF. In DNA, the CDR3 is TGCAGTGCTAGTAATGAGCAGTTCTTC.

The chain employs TRBV2 and TRBJ2-5; D is unresolved. The CDR3 extends over 14 amino acids. Germline assignment: CDR1 SNHLY and CDR2 FYNNEI. V was shortened by 5 bases and J by 5 bases, with 15 bases between the two germline ends. The CDR3 coding sequence is TGTGCCAGCAGTTCTTCCTCTATCAGGGAGACCCAGTACTTC. Encoded protein: CASSSSSIRETQYF.

The chain recombines TRBV19 with TRBJ2-2; the D gene is possibly TRBD1 (5 bases). Germline CDR1 is LNHDA and CDR2 is SQIVND (reference sequence). This CDR3 spans 15 amino acids. Trimming removed 6 bases at V and 1 base at J, with 12 bases between. CDR3 loop: CASRPLGLNTGELFF. CDR3 coding DNA: TGTGCCAGTAGACCGTTGGGGCTGAACACCGGGGAGCTGTTTTTT. The complete variable domain, with remaining parts taken from reference TRBV19 and TRBJ2-2, reads DGGITQSPKYLFRKEGQNVTLSCEQNLNHDAMYWYRQDPGQGLRLIYYSQIVNDFQKGDIAEGYSVSREKKESFPLTVTSAQKNPTAFYLCASRPLGLNTGELFFGEGSRLTVL.

This chain joins TRBV7-2 and TRBJ2-2, with TRBD1 matching over 9 bases. Germline V lookup: CDR1 SGHTA, CDR2 FQGNSA. V was pared by 5 bases and J by 7 bases, with 5 bases of the junction left unmatched. The CDR3 length is 14 residues. The CDR3 nucleotides read TGTGCCAGCAGCGCGGGACAGGGTCACGGGGAGCTGTTTTTT. Its protein is CASSAGQGHGELFF.

The chain recombines TRBV4-1 with TRBJ2-2; 7 bases are shared with TRBD2. This CDR3 has 19 amino acids. V shed 0 bases, J shed 4 bases, and the junction held 14 bases outside the gene matches. CDR1 is MGHRA and CDR2 is YSYEKL in the germline V gene. CDR3 DNA sequence: TGCGCCAGCAGCCAAGATCAGGGTCGTCCAGCGGGACGCACCGGGGAGCTGTTTTTT. Translated, it gives CASSQDQGRPAGRTGELFF.

V is TRBV18 and J is TRBJ1-2; 7 nucleotides agree with TRBD1. V was pared by 2 bases and J by 3 bases, with 0 bases of the junction left unmatched. CDR1 and CDR2 (germline): KGHSH, LQKENI. This CDR3 is built from 13 residues. CDR3 DNA sequence: TGTGCCAGCTCACCAGGACAGGACTATGGCTACACCTTC. Translating gives CASSPGQDYGYTF.

J is TRBJ1-5 and V is TRBV28, with a weak D call TRBD1 (5 bases). This CDR3 contains 15 residues. Germline V lookup: CDR1 MDHEN, CDR2 SYDVKM. With 7 bases removed from V and 0 bases from J, the gap between germline ends came to 13 bases. The CDR3 spells CASKRAGGSNQPQHF. For the CDR3, the DNA is TGTGCCAGCAAGAGGGCCGGGGGTAGCAATCAGCCCCAGCATTTT.

This chain connects TRBV28 to TRBJ2-7; no clear D gene. This CDR3 is built from 14 residues. From germline, CDR1 is MDHEN and CDR2 SYDVKM. The V and J ends lost 6 bases and 0 bases respectively, with 12 bases between them. CDR3 DNA: TGTGCCAGCAGCTCTCGGGTCCACTCCTACGAGCAGTACTTC. Protein: CASSSRVHSYEQYF.

V usage is TRBV27 and J usage is TRBJ2-1; 12 nucleotides match TRBD2. The CDR3 has 16 amino acids. The junction had 4 bases not matched to a gene; V was cut back by 5 bases and J by 2 bases. Germline CDR1 MNHEY, CDR2 SMNVEV (reference sequence). In DNA form, the CDR3 reads TGTGCCAGCAGTGCTAGCGGGAGGGTCCCCTACAATGAGCAGTTCTTC. Translated, it gives CASSASGRVPYNEQFF.

The V gene is TRBV7-6, the J gene TRBJ2-2; D remains ambiguous. This CDR3 has 16 residues. Trimming removed 1 base at V and 4 bases at J, with 13 bases between. CDR1 and CDR2 from the germline V gene are SGHVS and FNYEAQ. The CDR3 nucleotides are TGTGCCAGCAGCTTAGGGTCTAGTCGCGGCACCGGGGAGCTGTTTTTT. Residues: CASSLGSSRGTGELFF.